The text below deals with one T cell receptor (beta chain). Its specificity is unknown. This sample is drawn from a study of cytotoxic CD8 clonotypes in ibrutinib-treated CLL. Study in general: Response sampling came at median around eleven months of treatment, ranging roughly 6 to 36 months. Study conclusions and caveats: At ibrutinib response, clonality increased, and at progression it declined back toward baseline.

Cryopreserved PBMCs yielded approximately 2 micrograms of genomic DNA for TCR beta libraries. Targeted sequencing depth ranged from 1 in 200,000 to 1 in 1 million T cells. Sequenced by immunoSEQ multiplex PCR; TCRdb stores in-frame clones only, minus some. The top ten clones hold 15% of a sample with around 250,000 clones, 70% of them seen once. Material: PBMCs, obtained after 24 months of ibrutinib treatment. This TCR was recovered from a human donor with chronic lymphocytic leukemia.

The CDR3 region has the DNA TGCGCCAGCAGCCAAGATCTGGGACAGGCTTACGAGCAGTACTTC. It specifies CASSQDLGQAYEQYF. The chain carries TRBV4-1 and TRBJ2-7, with 8 bases matching TRBD1. Trimming at V came to 0 bases and at J to 4 bases, leaving 5 bases not matched to a gene. Germline V CDR1 and CDR2: MGHRA, YSYEKL. The CDR3 sequence is 15 residues long.